Presented here are 2 T cell receptor beta chains from one specimen sequenced in a study of T cells in Graves' hyperthyroidism and ophthalmopathy. TCR beta CDR3 regions were amplified from RNA. The TCR CDR3 first-round RT-PCR relied on the HTBI primer set. TCRdb independently ran MiXCR on the multiplex PCR reads; one entry per CDR3 protein. The repertoire includes approximately 610,000 distinct CDR3 sequences, roughly 14% of them detected once, and about 3.9% sits in the top ten. Material: blood. Receptors were obtained from a woman between 35 and 50 years old with Graves' ophthalmopathy.

This clonotype was recorded at least ten times. The chain employs TRBV28 and TRBJ1-2; no reliable D call. V was pared by 6 bases and J by 8 bases, with 16 bases between. Germline V lookup: CDR1 MDHEN, CDR2 SYDVKM. This CDR3 spans 13 amino acids. CDR3 coding DNA: TGTGCCAGCAGCTCACCCGCGGGTAGGGGCTACACCTTC. Its protein is CASSSPAGRGYTF.

Many counts were recorded for this clonotype. The V gene is TRBV7-2, the J gene TRBJ1-2; D is uncertain. Germline V gene sequence: CDR1 SGHTA, CDR2 FQGNSA. The germline V and J ends were trimmed by 1 base and 4 bases, with 13 bases remaining between them. This CDR3 contains 15 residues. CDR3 residues: CASSLGASLGYGYTF. In DNA form, the CDR3 reads TGTGCCAGCAGCTTAGGAGCTTCCCTAGGCTATGGCTACACCTTC.